The clone carrying this T cell receptor beta chain was seen a few times. Antigen: not known. Germline V lookup: CDR1 MNHEY, CDR2 SVGAGI. Trimming shortened V by 4 bases and J by 6 bases, and 18 bases separated the two germline ends. The CDR3 length is 15 residues. The data stem from a study of OX40 agonist ivuxolimab in advanced cancers. On the study more broadly: Patients in the trial were receiving intravenous ivuxolimab every 2 weeks, at doses of 0.01 to 10 mg/kg. Prior anti-PD-1, anti-PD-L1 or anti-CTLA-4 therapy was allowed; approximately 40% had some.

Repertoires were generated with immunoSEQ multiplex PCR, while TCRdb's copy carries only in-frame clones and drops some. Of fewer than 65,000 clones listed, more than 70% are singletons. Study findings and constraints: Which antigen the expanded peripheral T cells recognized is unknown. In a subset of nonresponders, normalized T-cell clonal expansion was also low.

The sequencing here drew on CD4+ or CD8+ T cells sorted from blood, taken in a trial of the OX40 agonist ivuxolimab. The chain links TRBV6-5 to TRBJ2-5; D tentatively reads TRBD1 or TRBD2 (5 bases each). The source is an adult with an advanced solid tumor such as melanoma, head and neck, liver or kidney cancer. For the CDR3, the DNA is TGTGCCAGCAGTTTTGGGACGCCGGGAAAAAAGACCCAGTACTTC. This codes for CASSFGTPGKKTQYF.